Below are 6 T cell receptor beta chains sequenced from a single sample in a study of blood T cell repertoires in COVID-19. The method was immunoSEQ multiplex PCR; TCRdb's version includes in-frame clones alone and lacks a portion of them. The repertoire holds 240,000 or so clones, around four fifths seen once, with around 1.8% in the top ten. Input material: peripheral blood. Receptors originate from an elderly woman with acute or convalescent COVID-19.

The CDR3 DNA is TGCAGCGTACTCAATGGACAGGGGGCGCCTCTAGCGGACCAAGAGACCCAGTACTTC. Amino acids: CSVLNGQGAPLADQETQYF. The rearrangement uses TRBV29-1 and TRBJ2-5; 11 nucleotides line up with TRBD1. The germline CDR1 and CDR2 sequences are SQVTM and ANQGSEA. After removal of 6 bases from V and 0 bases from J, the junction contained 18 bases not matched to a gene. This CDR3 has 19 amino acids. Full variable domain (remainder filled in from reference TRBV29-1 and TRBJ2-5): SAVISQKPSRDICQRGTSLTIQCQVDSQVTMMFWYRQQPGQSLTLIATANQGSEATYESGFVIDKFPISRPNLTFSTLTVSNMSPEDSSIYLCSVLNGQGAPLADQETQYFGPGTRLLVL.

The DNA of the CDR3 is TGTGCCAGCAGCGCTGACATCCCAGATACGCAGTATTTT. Its protein product is CASSADIPDTQYF. This chain connects TRBV2 to TRBJ2-3, with D hard to call. V dropped 6 bases and J dropped 4 bases, with 11 bases sitting between them. The CDR3 is 13 amino acids. Per germline, CDR1 SNHLY and CDR2 FYNNEI.

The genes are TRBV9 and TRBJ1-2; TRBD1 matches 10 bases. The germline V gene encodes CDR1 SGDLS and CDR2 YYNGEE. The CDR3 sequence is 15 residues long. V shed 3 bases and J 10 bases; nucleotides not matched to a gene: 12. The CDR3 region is CASSATGQGTMAYTF. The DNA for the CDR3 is TGTGCCAGCAGCGCCACGGGACAGGGGACTATGGCCTACACCTTC.

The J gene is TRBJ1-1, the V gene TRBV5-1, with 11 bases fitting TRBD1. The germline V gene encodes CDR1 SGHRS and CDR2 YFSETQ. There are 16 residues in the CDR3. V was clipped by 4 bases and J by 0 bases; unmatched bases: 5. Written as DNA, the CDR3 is TGCGCCAGCAGCGATGGGACAGGGGGTCTGAACACTGAAGCTTTCTTT. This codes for CASSDGTGGLNTEAFF.

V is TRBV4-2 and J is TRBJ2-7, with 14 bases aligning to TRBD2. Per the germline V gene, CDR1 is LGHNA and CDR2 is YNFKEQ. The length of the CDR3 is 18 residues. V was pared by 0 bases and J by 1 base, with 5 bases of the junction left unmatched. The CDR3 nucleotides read TGTGCCAGCAGCCAAGATCTCCGACTAGCGGGGGGGTCCTACGAGCAGTACTTC. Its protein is CASSQDLRLAGGSYEQYF.

The CDR3 sequence is CASSLSANSPLHF. The CDR3 DNA follows: TGTGCCAGCAGTCTCAGCGCTAATTCACCCCTCCACTTT. The chain recombines TRBV6-5 with TRBJ1-6; D is undetermined. Trimming left V 5 bases short and J 6 bases short, with 8 bases between. The germline V gene encodes CDR1 MNHEY and CDR2 SVGAGI. This CDR3 contains 13 residues.